The clone carrying this T cell receptor (beta chain) was observed many times. What it binds is not known. Prepared TCR beta cDNA libraries contained unique molecular identifiers. Input of about 0.95 to 10 million T cells yielded 450,000 to 550,000 cDNA molecules. TCRdb recomputed calls from the PCR reads with MiXCR, one row per CDR3 protein. The sample holds about half a million distinct CDR3 sequences, 30% to 40% seen once. The sample comes from a study of post-analysis software for immune sequencing data. Across the study: The disease courses spanned relapsing-remitting, secondary progressive and progressive-relapsing forms of multiple sclerosis.

The CDR3 covers 15 residues. Germline CDR1 is SGDLS and CDR2 is YYNGEE. J gave up 7 bases and V 5 bases, and 8 bases lay outside the gene matches. Study-wide results and limits: Patients used about five TRBV segments, including TRBV5-6, TRBV5-1 and TRBV20-1, more often than controls. Normalized Chao1 diversity was significantly reduced in patients versus controls. Strong co-clustering by F measure was evident for samples that had been prepared in the same batch.

Material: blood. This receptor was identified in a girl younger than 18 with multiple sclerosis. The chain links TRBV9 to TRBJ2-4, with 11 bases lining up with TRBD2. The DNA of the CDR3 is TGTGCCAGCAGTCCGATAGCGGGGGGGCTTAACATTCAGTACTTC. Residues: CASSPIAGGLNIQYF.